The 19 T cell receptor beta chains presented below share a single source sample, sequenced in a study of blood T cell repertoires in COVID-19. The method was immunoSEQ multiplex PCR; TCRdb's version includes in-frame clones alone and lacks a portion of them. The top ten clones hold roughly 9% of a sample with fewer than 150,000 clones, about 80% of them seen once. Sequences were obtained from peripheral blood. All receptors derive from a woman of 80 years or more in a cohort sampled during active or convalescent COVID-19.

This chain uses TRBV6-5 with TRBJ1-2, with a possible D match to TRBD1 (6 bases). CDR1 and CDR2 from the germline V gene are MNHEY and SVGAGI. Deletions cut 0 bases from V and 2 bases from J, with 13 bases between. The CDR3 covers 16 residues. CDR3 DNA sequence: TGTGCCAGCAGTTACTCAGACAGGCGAAACAACTATGGCTACACCTTC. Amino acids: CASSYSDRRNNYGYTF.

The V gene is TRBV19, the J gene TRBJ1-1, with 8 bases that match TRBD1. Germline CDR1 and CDR2: LNHDA and SQIVND (reference sequence). The CDR3 length is 14 residues. With 2 bases clipped from V and 5 bases from J, the junction kept 4 bases outside the gene matches. CDR3 loop: CASSIFGQGTEAFF. The CDR3 nucleotides read TGTGCCAGTAGTATATTCGGACAGGGAACTGAAGCTTTCTTT.

The V and J genes are TRBV6-5 and TRBJ1-2, with a possible D match to TRBD1 (5 bases). CDR1 is MNHEY and CDR2 is SVGAGI in the germline V gene. The CDR3 length is 13 residues. V was shortened by 10 bases and J by 2 bases, with 14 bases between the two germline ends. The CDR3 is CAIRRGRNYGYTF. CDR3 DNA sequence: TGTGCCATCCGGAGGGGAAGAAACTATGGCTACACCTTC.

CDR3 protein: CASRSQERPANYGYTF. As DNA, the CDR3 is TGTGCCAGCAGAAGCCAAGAGCGACCAGCTAACTATGGCTACACCTTC. The chain employs TRBV27 and TRBJ1-2; D is undetermined. Looked up from germline, CDR1 is MNHEY and CDR2 is SMNVEV (reference sequence). The CDR3 contains 16 residues. The V gene lost 6 bases and the J gene lost 0 bases, with 17 bases spanning the gap.

The chain joins TRBV5-6 to TRBJ2-7; D not resolved. V was shortened by 0 bases and J by 3 bases, with 10 bases between the two germline ends. The CDR3 length is 14 residues. In germline, CDR1 is SGHDT, CDR2 YYEEEE. CDR3 sequence (DNA): TGTGCCAGCAGCTTGGATCCTAGGAGCTACGAGCAGTACGTC. Its protein is CASSLDPRSYEQYV.

The genes are TRBV5-1 and TRBJ2-7, with D perhaps matching TRBD1 (5 bases). Deletions cut 5 bases from V and 3 bases from J, with 12 bases between. The CDR3 spans 13 residues. Germline values: CDR1 SGHRS, CDR2 YFSETQ. Here the CDR3 reads CASSQGVNYEQYV. The CDR3 DNA is TGCGCCAGCAGTCAGGGCGTAAACTACGAGCAGTACGTC.

The V gene is TRBV3-1 (or the pseudogene TRBV3-2), the J gene TRBJ1-1; possible D gene TRBD1, 5 bases. The CDR3 loop spans 16 amino acids. Germline loops: CDR1 LGHDT, CDR2 YNNKEL (reference sequence). V lost 2 bases, J lost 4 bases, and 17 bases lay in between. Written as DNA, the CDR3 is TGTGCCAGCAGCCAAACGGTAGGCAGGGAGGGCACTGAAGCTTTCTTT. Protein: CASSQTVGREGTEAFF.

This sequence joins TRBV2 and TRBJ2-1, with 7 bases that match TRBD2. Germline assignment: CDR1 SNHLY and CDR2 FYNNEI. This CDR3 has 13 amino acids. V shed 7 bases and J 2 bases; nucleotides not matched to a gene: 2. CDR3 sequence (DNA): TGTGCCAGCATGGCGGGGGCCTACAATGAGCAGTTCTTC. Its protein product is CASMAGAYNEQFF.

The V call is TRBV27, the J call TRBJ2-7; 9 bases match TRBD2. This CDR3 region has 14 residues. V dropped 9 bases and J dropped 2; count of bases not matched to a gene: 8. Germline CDR1 MNHEY, CDR2 SMNVEV (reference sequence). In nucleotides, the CDR3 is TGTGCCAGTTCACGGGCTAGCGGGGCCTACGAGCAGTACTTC. Its translation is CASSRASGAYEQYF.

This clone occurred once. The chain employs TRBV2 and TRBJ2-3; D might be TRBD1 (6 bases). Trimming removed 1 base from V and 0 bases from J, with 11 bases in between. This CDR3 has 16 amino acids. Germline lookup yields CDR1 SNHLY and CDR2 FYNNEI. CDR3 sequence reads: CASSEGGTPSTDTQYF. CDR3 in DNA: TGTGCCAGCAGTGAAGGGGGGACACCTAGCACAGATACGCAGTATTTT.

The rearrangement uses TRBV4-2 and TRBJ2-7; unclear D gene. Deletions cut 6 bases from V and 5 bases from J, with 14 bases between. The CDR3 length is 13 residues. From germline, CDR1 is LGHNA and CDR2 YNFKEQ. The CDR3 sequence: CASRHHPRDEQYF. Here the CDR3 DNA reads TGTGCCAGCAGGCACCACCCCCGGGACGAGCAGTACTTC.

The chain uses TRBV5-4 and TRBJ1-4; D perhaps matches TRBD1 (5 bases). CDR3 length equals 14 residues. Trimming removed 0 bases at V and 6 bases at J, with 9 bases between. Germline CDR1 and CDR2: SGHNT and YYREEE (reference sequence). The CDR3 loop reads CASSLEAQDEKLFF. The CDR3 DNA is TGTGCCAGCAGCTTGGAGGCACAGGATGAAAAACTGTTTTTT.

The chain is built from TRBV7-9 and TRBJ2-1; D remains ambiguous. Trimming pared 5 bases from V and 7 bases from J, leaving 12 bases between. The CDR3 length is 13 residues. Germline CDR1 and CDR2: SEHNR and FQNEAQ (reference sequence). The CDR3 sequence is CASSLTVVNEQFF. For the CDR3, the DNA is TGTGCCAGCAGCCTTACTGTGGTGAATGAGCAGTTCTTC. Complete variable domain (other parts from reference TRBV7-9 and TRBJ2-1): DTGVSQNPRHKITKRGQNVTFRCDPISEHNRLYWYRQTLGQGPEFLTYFQNEAQLEKSRLLSDRFSAERPKGSFSTLEIQRTEQGDSAMYLCASSLTVVNEQFFGPGTRLTVL.

This clone was counted a few times. This chain joins TRBV28 and TRBJ1-2; D is possibly TRBD1 (6 bases). The V and J ends lost 6 bases and 5 bases respectively, with 13 bases between them. The CDR3 runs to 13 residues. CDR1 is MDHEN, CDR2 SYDVKM, per germline. For the CDR3, the DNA is TGTGCCAGCAGGAACAGGGATCGGTATGGCTACACCTTC. Its translation is CASRNRDRYGYTF.

The rearrangement uses TRBV28 and TRBJ1-4, with 10 bases fitting TRBD1. CDR3 size: 16 residues. Per the germline V gene, CDR1 is MDHEN and CDR2 is SYDVKM. V gave up 6 bases and J gave up 6 bases; unmatched junction bases: 10. The CDR3 DNA follows: TGTGCCAGCAGGCCCCTCCTGGGGACAGGGGATGAAAAACTGTTTTTT. It codes for CASRPLLGTGDEKLFF.

The gene calls are TRBV11-2 and TRBJ1-1; no definite D call. Trimming left V 2 bases short and J 1 base short, with 8 bases between. This CDR3 contains 14 residues. CDR1 is SGHAT and CDR2 is FQNNGV in the germline V gene. CDR3 bases: TGTGCCAGCAGCTTAAATTCGGGGAACACTGAAGCTTTCTTT. It codes for CASSLNSGNTEAFF.

This clone was detected only once. The chain couples TRBV6-5 to TRBJ1-1; 8 nucleotides agree with TRBD1. Germline loops: CDR1 MNHEY, CDR2 SVGAGI. Unmatched junction bases numbered 3, after V lost 6 bases and J lost 0 bases. The CDR3 has 14 residues. As DNA, the CDR3 is TGTGCCAGCAGCGTGACAGGGGTGAACACTGAAGCTTTCTTT. Residues: CASSVTGVNTEAFF.

The chain joins TRBV6-5 to TRBJ1-1, with D possibly matching TRBD1 (6 bases). Germline assignment: CDR1 MNHEY and CDR2 SVGAGI. This CDR3 comprises 15 residues. V was shortened by 0 bases and J by 5 bases, with 13 bases between the two germline ends. The CDR3 protein is CASSYSSGAGTEAFF. The CDR3 DNA sequence: TGTGCCAGCAGTTACTCGTCAGGGGCCGGAACTGAAGCTTTCTTT.

The chain employs TRBV3-1 (or the pseudogene TRBV3-2) and TRBJ2-5; 10 bases line up with TRBD2. Germline assignment: CDR1 LGHDT and CDR2 YNNKEL (reference sequence). V lost 0 bases, J lost 1 base, and 8 bases stayed unmatched. This CDR3 comprises 18 residues. CDR3 nucleotides: TGTGCCAGCAGCCAAGATCAGGTATCTAGCGGGGGCCAAGAGACCCAGTACTTC. It translates to CASSQDQVSSGGQETQYF.